This TCR beta chain was obtained from a study of blood T cell repertoires in COVID-19. The length of the CDR3 is 18 residues. The V segment lost 0 bases and the J segment 6 bases; nucleotides outside the gene matches: 10. Per germline, CDR1 MGHRA and CDR2 YSYEKL. Researchers sorted participants into cohorts using their self-reported clinical history. In the study's own analysis: Amplification of reference gene primers was used by the study to estimate nucleated cell counts. Produced via immunoSEQ multiplex PCR; TCRdb's table is partial and in-frame only. The D gene and trimming were derived from the DNA, and the V and J assignments and clone size from that table. The sample has 270,000 or so clones, about 85% seen once.

This clonotype was obtained from a woman aged 45 to 65 who had been exposed to COVID-19. Material for sequencing was PBMCs or T cells enriched from blood (not recorded which). The chain is built from TRBV4-1 and TRBJ2-1, with TRBD2 matching 11 bases. This chain's CDR3 is CASSQDLAGGLKANEQFF. CDR3 nucleotide sequence: TGCGCCAGCAGCCAAGATCTAGCGGGGGGCCTTAAGGCCAATGAGCAGTTCTTC.